The source of this TCR beta chain is a study of blood T cells in healthy people across ages (dated by TCRdb to between 2014 and 2017). A note on the overall study: Template switching captured roughly one uniquely barcoded TCR beta cDNA molecule per two T cells in model experiments. Using deep sequencing normalized with unique cDNA molecular identifiers, the study measured how TCR beta repertoire diversity changes with age. Donors were grouped into four age groups: young (average roughly 17 years), middle-aged (less than 40), aged (around 60) and long-lived (approximately 75). Donors of different ages were randomly distributed across sequencing lanes to avoid experimental bias. The study analyzed two additional independent replicas of 1 million unique cDNA reads from the same blood draw for two donors, one aged 18 to 29 and one aged 80 or older.

General conclusions and limits of the study: Since profiling was done on bulk unsorted PBMCs, naive and antigen-experienced compartments could not be conclusively compared. Observed TCR beta diversity per million T cells fell roughly linearly with age, and a significant reduction was already apparent by age about 43. Compared with the aged group, the long-lived group had more naive CD4+ T cells, fewer expanded clones and increased TCR diversity, suggesting age selection. Total diversity estimates from one million sequenced T cells were considered lower bounds and underestimates. Because donor CMV infection status was unknown, age-related changes in expanded clonotypes were potentially confounded. Observed TCR beta diversity correlated strongly with the percentage of naive T cells measured by flow cytometry.

This clonotype was picked up a small number of times. It has no known antigen specificity. Nothing much larger sits one base from this clone, and base qualities are not available. From a lookup of the germline V gene, CDR1 and CDR2 are SGHRS and YFSETQ. Trimming removed 1 base from V and 1 base from J, leaving 7 bases between the germline ends. There are 14 amino acids in the CDR3, from cysteine to phenylalanine inclusive. Here the CDR3 DNA is all that survives: 42 bases in frame from base 1. The library was obtained by 5' RACE. These reads were obtained on an Illumina HiSeq 2500. A second PCR of roughly 7 to 11 cycles was run with a J-beta primer mix and a sample-barcoded 5' primer. A template-switch 5' adaptor carrying 12 random nucleotides introduced a unique molecular identifier onto each TCR beta cDNA molecule. Each sample yielded at least 2.5 million CDR3-containing paired-end reads. The Mint cDNA synthesis kit, primed by a TRBC-specific oligonucleotide, was used to synthesize first-strand cDNA from all RNA. All cDNA was treated with uracil-DNA glycosylase and then went through a first 18-cycle PCR with the universal primers M1SS and BC2_uni_R. Under the source paper's analysis protocol: Each sample was normalized by randomly selecting 1 million high-quality reads, each carrying a distinct molecular identifier. Instead of being binned into consensus sequences, reads with shared molecular identifiers were discarded. CDR3 identification, clonotype clustering and error correction used MiTCR with a Q25 quality threshold and the strictest error-elimination algorithm. A nonparametric unseen species model with Euler transformation was used to estimate lower-bound total TCR beta diversity. TCRdb took the public reads, trimmed them with fastp at Q25, ran MiXCR for clone calling and kept in-frame beta chains. Merged by CDR3 protein, the rows form single entries marked with the most common genes and DNA. Clone size and V and J calls follow TCRdb, not the original study. The sample table holds hundreds of thousands of distinct CDR3 sequences, of which roughly 53% were seen once. Together, the top ten hold roughly 34% of the sample.

Donors were about 36 systemically healthy Caucasian individuals from Russia aged 6 to 90 years. Each donor gave ten milliliters of peripheral blood, drawn into EDTA-treated Vacutainer tubes. Ficoll-Paque density-gradient centrifugation was used to isolate PBMCs, with at least 6 million obtained per sample. Total RNA, at least 6 micrograms per sample, was extracted from PBMCs with Trizol reagent. For every donor, flow cytometry on a PBMC aliquot measured the percentage of naive CD45RAhigh/CD27high T cells. The sequenced sample was blood. Recombination connected TRBV5-1 to TRBJ2-3; confidence is insufficient to name the D gene. This TCR was recovered from a man aged 60 to 75 in good health. The bases are TGCGCCAGCAGCTTGAGAGGAGGCACAGATACGCAGTATTTT. Its protein is CASSLRGGTDTQYF.